These 17 T cell receptor beta chains came from one sample sequenced in a study of cytomegalovirus exposure and HLA in healthy donors. The primer mix had 60 Vbeta and 13 Jbeta primers. The repertoire was sequenced with immunoSEQ multiplex PCR; TCRdb's copy has only in-frame clones and lacks some. The repertoire holds approximately 100,000 clones, more than 60% seen once, with under 2.5% in the top ten. The sample taken for sequencing was PBMCs. Source of these receptors: a man aged 50 or older in good health and CMV-seronegative.

This clone was observed a single time. The chain carries TRBV11-2 and TRBJ1-4; D is uncertain. Germline-derived CDR1 and CDR2 are SGHAT and FQNNGV. Trimming left V 5 bases short and J 0 bases short, with 13 bases between. This CDR3 is 16 amino acids long. This CDR3 is CASSLYEFTTNEKLFF. CDR3 coding DNA: TGTGCCAGCAGCCTCTATGAATTTACAACTAATGAAAAACTGTTTTTT. The full variable domain, with the rest looked up from reference TRBV11-2 and TRBJ1-4, is EAGVAQSPRYKIIEKRQSVAFWCNPISGHATLYWYQQILGQGPKLLIQFQNNGVVDDSQLPKDRFSAERLKGVDSTLKIQPAKLEDSAVYLCASSLYEFTTNEKLFFGSGTQLSVL.

This sequence joins TRBV5-1 and TRBJ2-5, with 9 bases fitting TRBD1. The DNA end favors TRBJ2-7, so the J call may be wrong. Germline V lookup: CDR1 SGHRS, CDR2 YFSETQ. The CDR3 is 14 amino acids. DNA for the CDR3: TGCGCCAGCAGCTTGGCCGGACAGGGGAACGAGCAGTACTTC. This gives the protein CASSLAGQGNEQYF.

This clone was seen a few times. V and J are TRBV5-5 and TRBJ1-6; 10 bases are a match to TRBD1. The CDR3 has 15 amino acids. The V gene's germline CDR1 is SGHKS and CDR2 YYEKEE (reference sequence). With V trimmed by 4 bases and J by 6 bases, 4 bases remained unmatched. In nucleotides, the CDR3 is TGTGCCAGCAGCCACGACAGGGGGCCTAATTCACCCCTCCACTTT. Translated: CASSHDRGPNSPLHF.

This chain joins TRBV6-5 and TRBJ2-1; tentatively, D is TRBD2 (7 bases). V was cut by 2 bases and J by 6 bases, with 17 bases left in between. Germline V gives CDR1 MNHEY, CDR2 SVGAGI. The CDR3 is 16 residues long. Here the CDR3 reads CASSYRFGGGRNEQFF. CDR3 DNA sequence: TGTGCCAGCAGTTACCGCTTTGGGGGGGGGCGCAATGAGCAGTTCTTC.

The V and J genes are TRBV27 and TRBJ1-2; 7 bases are a match to TRBD1. The CDR3 spans 16 residues. From germline, CDR1 is MNHEY and CDR2 SMNVEV (reference sequence). V trimming: 3 bases; J trimming: 7 bases; junction bases outside the gene matches: 14. The CDR3 coding sequence is TGTGCCAGCAGTTTCGCCCGGAGGGCAGGGGGAGGTGGCTACACCTTC. Amino acid sequence: CASSFARRAGGGGYTF.

This sequence joins TRBV2 and TRBJ2-2; 7 bases are shared with TRBD2. There are 15 residues in the CDR3. Germline trimming cut 0 bases from V and 4 bases from J; bases unmatched to any gene: 2. Germline lookup yields CDR1 SNHLY and CDR2 FYNNEI. DNA of the CDR3: TGTGCCAGCAGTGAAGCGGGAGGGCGCACCGGGGAGCTGTTTTTT. Translated, it gives CASSEAGGRTGELFF.

This chain links TRBV28 with TRBJ2-7; 7 positions agree with TRBD2. This CDR3 is built from 12 residues. CDR1 is MDHEN and CDR2 is SYDVKM in the germline V gene. V dropped 4 bases and J dropped 7; count of bases not matched to a gene: 4. CDR3 bases: TGTGCCAGCAGTTATGGGGGAGGGGAGCAGTACTTC. Encoded protein: CASSYGGGEQYF. Filled out from reference TRBV28 and TRBJ2-7, the complete variable domain reads DVKVTQSSRYLVKRTGEKVFLECVQDMDHENMFWYRQDPGLGLRLIYFSYDVKMKEKGDIPEGYSVSREKKERFSLILESASTNQTSMYLCASSYGGGEQYFGPGTRLTVT.

The chain uses TRBV11-2 and TRBJ1-3; no definite D call. The CDR3 totals 13 residues. Germline CDR1 is SGHAT and CDR2 is FQNNGV. Trimming took off 3 bases at V and 2 bases at J, with 5 bases between the two ends. The CDR3 spells CASSFQTGNTIYF. CDR3 in DNA: TGTGCCAGCAGCTTCCAAACTGGAAACACCATATATTTT.

This clone was seen a handful of times. This rearrangement joins TRBV5-4 to TRBJ2-7, with 7 bases lining up with TRBD2. The CDR3 spans 14 residues. With V trimmed by 3 bases and J by 0 bases, 3 bases remained unmatched. The germline V gene encodes CDR1 SGHNT and CDR2 YYREEE (reference sequence). The CDR3 DNA follows: TGTGCCAGCAGCTCGGGACTATACTCCTACGAGCAGTACTTC. Protein product: CASSSGLYSYEQYF.

V and J are TRBV5-1 and TRBJ2-4; 8 bases line up with TRBD2. The V and J ends lost 2 bases and 2 bases, in that order; junction bases with no gene match: 12. The CDR3 runs to 18 residues. Per the germline V gene, CDR1 is SGHRS and CDR2 is YFSETQ. CDR3 nucleotides: TGCGCCAGCAGCTTAACAGCGGGAGTTCTCGTATCCAAAAACATTCAGTACTTC. Its protein is CASSLTAGVLVSKNIQYF.

The V and J genes are TRBV6-1 and TRBJ2-4; D not certain. Germline-derived CDR1 and CDR2 are MNHNS and SASEGT. There are 14 residues in the CDR3. Trimming cost V 2 bases and J 6 bases, with 11 bases left between them. The CDR3 is CASSELGSLNIQYF. CDR3 nucleotides: TGTGCCAGCAGTGAATTGGGCAGCCTAAACATTCAGTACTTC.

This chain joins TRBV27 and TRBJ1-5; D possibly corresponds to TRBD1 (6 bases). The CDR3 extends over 14 amino acids. Germline assignment: CDR1 MNHEY and CDR2 SMNVEV (reference sequence). Trimming took 5 bases from V and 5 from J, leaving 13 bases between them. The CDR3 is CASSPGDRDQPQHF. CDR3 nucleotides: TGTGCCAGCAGTCCAGGGGATAGGGATCAGCCCCAGCATTTT.

This chain joins TRBV5-1 and TRBJ1-2; D might be TRBD1 (5 bases). V lost 3 bases and J lost 0, with 15 bases in between. This CDR3 contains 16 residues. The germline gives CDR1 SGHRS, CDR2 YFSETQ. CDR3 in DNA: TGCGCCAGCAGCTCGAGTGGGGCAGGGACTAACTATGGCTACACCTTC. It is translated as CASSSSGAGTNYGYTF.

V and J are TRBV5-1 and TRBJ2-2, with TRBD1 matching 7 bases. CDR3 length equals 15 residues. Looked up from germline, CDR1 is SGHRS and CDR2 is YFSETQ. The ends lost 3 bases at V and 2 bases at J; junction bases unmatched: 4. As DNA, the CDR3 is TGCGCCAGCAGCTGGGACAGACCCAACACCGGGGAGCTGTTTTTT. It specifies CASSWDRPNTGELFF.

This clone was recorded a few times. The chain couples TRBV9 to TRBJ2-3; D is uncertain. V was clipped by 3 bases and J by 1 base, with 9 bases between them. The CDR3 is 14 amino acids. Germline CDR1 reads SGDLS; CDR2 reads YYNGEE. The CDR3 DNA sequence: TGTGCCAGCAGCGCACAGTGGGGCACAGATACGCAGTATTTT. Its translation is CASSAQWGTDTQYF. Using reference TRBV9 and TRBJ2-3 for the parts outside the CDR3, the full variable domain is DSGVTQTPKHLITATGQRVTLRCSPRSGDLSVYWYQQSLDQGLQFLIQYYNGEERAKGNILERFSAQQFPDLHSELNLSSLELGDSALYFCASSAQWGTDTQYFGPGTRLTVL.

The chain employs TRBV18 and TRBJ1-4; D unresolved. V lost 5 bases, J lost 8 bases, and 9 bases lay in between. Germline-derived CDR1 and CDR2 are KGHSH and LQKENI. There are 12 residues in the CDR3. DNA of the CDR3: TGTGCCAGCTCAACTGACACGGAAAAACTGTTTTTT. Translation gives CASSTDTEKLFF.

By share of the sample, this clone is medium-sized. This chain joins TRBV7-9 and TRBJ1-6, with TRBD1 matching 9 bases. Germline-derived CDR1 and CDR2 are SEHNR and FQNEAQ (reference sequence). The CDR3 extends over 14 amino acids. The V segment lost 4 bases and the J segment 10 bases; nucleotides outside the gene matches: 5. This chain's CDR3 is CASSSRQGESPLHF. In DNA form, the CDR3 reads TGTGCCAGCAGCTCCCGACAGGGGGAATCACCCCTCCACTTT.